Each of the 21 T cell receptor beta chains below was sequenced from the same sample in a study of shared clonotypes between healthy human individuals. Naive CD8 cells, CD45RO-negative and positively selected for CCR7, excluded terminally differentiated effector memory CD45RA+ cells. The method was immunoSEQ multiplex PCR; TCRdb's version includes in-frame clones alone and lacks a portion of them. The profile covers roughly 2.1 million clones, with 85% to 95% appearing a single time and around 1.7% taken by the ten largest. Sequencing was performed on naive CD8+ T cells from PBMCs. The receptors derive from a man aged 18 to 29 in good health. Some clones in this sample may be carry-over from other donors' samples.

The chain employs TRBV4-3 and TRBJ2-7, with D perhaps TRBD2 (6 bases). The ends were cut back, 1 base at V and 5 bases at J, with 15 bases in the middle. The length of the CDR3 is 15 residues. From germline, CDR1 is LGHNA and CDR2 YSLEER. The CDR3 is CASSQVAGRYHEQYF. The CDR3 DNA reads as TGCGCCAGCAGCCAAGTTGCGGGACGGTATCACGAGCAGTACTTC.

This chain uses TRBV7-9 with TRBJ1-1; maybe TRBD1 (6 bases). The CDR3 covers 13 residues. V was cut by 5 bases and J by 7 bases, with 14 bases left in between. Germline V lookup: CDR1 SEHNR, CDR2 FQNEAQ (reference sequence). The CDR3, as DNA: TGTGCCAGCAGCCATTCAGGGGATATTGAAGCTTTCTTT. This encodes CASSHSGDIEAFF.

The V call is TRBV4-3, the J call TRBJ2-1; possibly TRBD1 for D (5 bases). The germline V gene has CDR1 LGHNA and CDR2 YSLEER. Trimming cost V 2 bases and J 1 base, with 12 bases left between them. The CDR3 contains 16 residues. The CDR3 DNA sequence: TGCGCCAGCAGCCAACTCACAGGTCCGTCCTACAATGAGCAGTTCTTC. It codes for CASSQLTGPSYNEQFF.

The rearrangement links TRBV6-1 to TRBJ2-7, with D perhaps TRBD1 or TRBD2 (5 bases each). Between the trimmed V and J ends, which lost 11 bases and 0 bases, there was a span of 11 bases. Germline V gene data show CDR1 as MNHNS and CDR2 as SASEGT. The CDR3 spans 12 residues. This CDR3 is CALGRSSYEQYF. The CDR3, as DNA: TGTGCCCTGGGACGGAGCTCCTACGAGCAGTACTTC.

V usage is TRBV9 and J usage is TRBJ1-2; TRBD1 aligns across 8 bases. Germline V gene sequence: CDR1 SGDLS, CDR2 YYNGEE. V was pared by 3 bases and J by 4 bases, with 2 bases of the junction left unmatched. The CDR3 has 13 residues. In DNA, the CDR3 is TGTGCCAGCAGCGAGGGGACAGGCTATGGCTACACCTTC. Translating it yields CASSEGTGYGYTF.

The chain combines TRBV7-8 with TRBJ1-1; no firm D call. The germline V gene encodes CDR1 SGHVS and CDR2 FQNEAQ. The CDR3 has 14 amino acids. The V end lost 3 bases, the J end lost 1 base, and 9 bases lay between the germline ends. The CDR3, as DNA: TGTGCCAGCAGCTTCGTGTGGGAGAACACTGAAGCTTTCTTT. Residues: CASSFVWENTEAFF. Full variable domain (remainder filled in from reference TRBV7-8 and TRBJ1-1): GAGVSQSPRYKVAKRGQDVALRCDPISGHVSLFWYQQALGQGPEFLTYFQNEAQLDKSGLPSDRFFAERPEGSVSTLKIQRTQQEDSAVYLCASSFVWENTEAFFGQGTRLTVV.

This clone was detected once. The chain combines TRBV5-8 with TRBJ1-5; D gene ambiguous. The germline CDR1 and CDR2 sequences are SGHTS and YDEGEE. The ends were cut back, 0 bases at V and 4 bases at J, with 5 bases in the middle. The length of the CDR3 is 13 residues. CDR3 nucleotides: TGTGCCAGCAGCTTGGCAAGGAATCAGCCCCAGCATTTT. Amino acids: CASSLARNQPQHF.

The V gene is TRBV29-1, the J gene TRBJ2-4; D call uncertain. CDR3 length equals 12 residues. The germline V and J ends were trimmed by 2 bases and 5 bases, with 7 bases remaining between them. The germline gives CDR1 SQVTM, CDR2 ANQGSEA. The CDR3 sequence: CSVENGENIQYF. CDR3 coding DNA: TGCAGCGTTGAAAACGGCGAAAACATTCAGTACTTC.

This clone was seen only once. V is TRBV27 and J is TRBJ1-1; D uncertain. Trimming removed 2 bases at V and 10 bases at J, with 14 bases between. The germline V gene encodes CDR1 MNHEY and CDR2 SMNVEV (reference sequence). The CDR3 sequence is 13 residues long. CDR3 sequence (DNA): TGTGCCAGCAGTTTAGGAGCCGGGATCGGAGCTTTCTTT. Amino acid sequence: CASSLGAGIGAFF.

The chain links TRBV19 to TRBJ2-5; D call uncertain. CDR1 is LNHDA, CDR2 SQIVND, per germline (reference sequence). Trimming left V 6 bases short and J 2 bases short, with 13 bases between. The CDR3 has 14 residues. CDR3: CASSSLVEQETQYF. The CDR3 coding sequence is TGTGCCAGTAGCTCCCTTGTGGAGCAAGAGACCCAGTACTTC.

The gene calls are TRBV29-1 and TRBJ2-1; TRBD2 agrees at 9 bases. Losses at the gene ends were 0 bases for V and 5 bases for J; bases not matched to a gene: 8. The CDR3 is 16 residues long. Germline V gene lookup returns CDR1 SQVTM and CDR2 ANQGSEA. Here the CDR3 DNA reads TGCAGCGTTGAAGATCAGACTAGCGGCACCGACAATGAGCAGTTCTTC. Protein sequence: CSVEDQTSGTDNEQFF.

V and J are TRBV7-9 and TRBJ2-1, with D possibly TRBD1 on 5 matching bases. The CDR3 is made up of 17 amino acids. V lost 5 bases to trimming and J lost 7 bases, with 24 bases between them. The germline V gene encodes CDR1 SEHNR and CDR2 FQNEAQ (reference sequence). The CDR3, as DNA: TGTGCCAGCAGCACGCTCCCTACAGGTACTTTGAGTAATGAGCAGTTCTTC. The encoded protein is CASSTLPTGTLSNEQFF.

The CDR3 region is CASSAQQGLDGYTF. CDR3 in DNA: TGTGCCAGCAGCGCACAACAGGGTTTGGACGGCTACACCTTC. The V gene is TRBV7-9, the J gene TRBJ1-2; possible D gene TRBD1, 6 bases. Trimming removed 5 bases from V and 8 bases from J, with 18 bases in between. Germline V CDR1 and CDR2: SEHNR, FQNEAQ (reference sequence). The CDR3 runs 14 residues.

The chain recombines TRBV18 with TRBJ2-2, with D unresolved. The CDR3 runs 14 residues. Germline V lookup: CDR1 KGHSH, CDR2 LQKENI. The ends were cut back, 3 bases at V and 6 bases at J, with 11 bases in the middle. The CDR3 sequence: CASSPTSLPGELFF. The CDR3 bases are TGTGCCAGCTCACCTACCTCTCTCCCCGGGGAGCTGTTTTTT.

The V and J genes are TRBV4-1 and TRBJ1-2, with D uncertain. The CDR3 consists of 14 residues. Germline V gene sequence: CDR1 MGHRA, CDR2 YSYEKL. V lost 4 bases and J lost 7, with 16 bases in between. The CDR3 DNA reads as TGCGCCAGCAGCCGATCCCCGAAAGACGGTGGCTACACCTTC. The encoded protein is CASSRSPKDGGYTF.

This clone showed up just once. This chain links TRBV5-6 with TRBJ2-1, with D unresolved. The germline V gene has CDR1 SGHDT and CDR2 YYEEEE. This CDR3 spans 15 amino acids. Trimming cost V 5 bases and J 0 bases, with 12 bases left between them. CDR3 DNA sequence: TGTGCCAGCAGTCAGCTCGTAACCTCCTACAATGAGCAGTTCTTC. Amino acid sequence: CASSQLVTSYNEQFF.

The sample holds one count of this clone. The chain links TRBV4-1 to TRBJ1-5, with 10 nucleotides matching TRBD1. The germline CDR1 and CDR2 sequences are MGHRA and YSYEKL. This CDR3 spans 19 amino acids. J was trimmed by 4 bases and V by 0 bases; bases with no gene match: 12. Here the CDR3 DNA reads TGCGCCAGCAGCCAAGATTTCGATCGGGACAGGGGTAGGAATCAGCCCCAGCATTTT. It is translated as CASSQDFDRDRGRNQPQHF.

This rearrangement joins TRBV6-5 to TRBJ1-2, with 7 bases lining up with TRBD1. Trimming removed 5 bases from V and 3 bases from J; junction bases left unmatched: 3. This CDR3 spans 13 amino acids. CDR1 and CDR2 from the germline V gene are MNHEY and SVGAGI. The CDR3: CASSPGQHYGYTF. CDR3 bases: TGTGCCAGCAGTCCGGGACAGCACTATGGCTACACCTTC.

This chain links TRBV7-9 with TRBJ2-7, with TRBD2 matching over 10 bases. The CDR3 spans 16 residues. J was trimmed by 1 base and V by 5 bases; bases with no gene match: 8. Germline V lookup: CDR1 SEHNR, CDR2 FQNEAQ (reference sequence). The CDR3 DNA reads TGTGCCAGCAGCCCGAGACCAGCGGGAGGGTCCTACGAGCAGTACTTC. Its protein product is CASSPRPAGGSYEQYF. The complete variable domain, with remaining parts taken from reference TRBV7-9 and TRBJ2-7, reads DTGVSQNPRHKITKRGQNVTFRCDPISEHNRLYWYRQTLGQGPEFLTYFQNEAQLEKSRLLSDRFSAERPKGSFSTLEIQRTEQGDSAMYLCASSPRPAGGSYEQYFGPGTRLTVT.

V and J are TRBV7-8 and TRBJ1-5; 8 bases are shared with TRBD1. The CDR3 loop spans 16 amino acids. CDR1 is SGHVS and CDR2 is FQNEAQ in the germline V gene. J lost 11 bases, V lost 0 bases, and 12 bases had no gene match. This CDR3 reads CASSLARGQASWAQHF. In nucleotides, the CDR3 is TGTGCCAGCAGCTTAGCCCGGGGACAGGCATCTTGGGCCCAGCATTTT.

CDR3 sequence (DNA): TGTGCCAGCAGTCCCACCGGACGGAACTACGAGCAGTACTTC. Protein product: CASSPTGRNYEQYF. The chain is built from TRBV27 and TRBJ2-7, with D hard to call. This CDR3 is built from 14 residues. V lost 5 bases and J lost 3, with 14 bases in between. The germline gives CDR1 MNHEY, CDR2 SMNVEV (reference sequence).